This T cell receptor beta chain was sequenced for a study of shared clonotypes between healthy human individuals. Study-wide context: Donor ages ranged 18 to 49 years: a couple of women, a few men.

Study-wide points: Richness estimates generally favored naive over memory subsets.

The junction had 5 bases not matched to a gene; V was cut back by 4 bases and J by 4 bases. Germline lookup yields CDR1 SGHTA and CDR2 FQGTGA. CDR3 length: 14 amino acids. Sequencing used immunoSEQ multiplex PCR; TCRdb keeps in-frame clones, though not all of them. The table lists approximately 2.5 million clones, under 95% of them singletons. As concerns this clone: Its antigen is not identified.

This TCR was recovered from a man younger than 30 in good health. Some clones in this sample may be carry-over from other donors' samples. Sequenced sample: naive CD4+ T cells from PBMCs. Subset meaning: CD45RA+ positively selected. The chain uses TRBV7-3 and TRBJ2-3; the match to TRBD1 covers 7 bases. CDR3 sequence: CASSSHRGSDTQYF. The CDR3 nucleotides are TGTGCCAGCAGCTCCCACAGGGGATCAGATACGCAGTATTTT.